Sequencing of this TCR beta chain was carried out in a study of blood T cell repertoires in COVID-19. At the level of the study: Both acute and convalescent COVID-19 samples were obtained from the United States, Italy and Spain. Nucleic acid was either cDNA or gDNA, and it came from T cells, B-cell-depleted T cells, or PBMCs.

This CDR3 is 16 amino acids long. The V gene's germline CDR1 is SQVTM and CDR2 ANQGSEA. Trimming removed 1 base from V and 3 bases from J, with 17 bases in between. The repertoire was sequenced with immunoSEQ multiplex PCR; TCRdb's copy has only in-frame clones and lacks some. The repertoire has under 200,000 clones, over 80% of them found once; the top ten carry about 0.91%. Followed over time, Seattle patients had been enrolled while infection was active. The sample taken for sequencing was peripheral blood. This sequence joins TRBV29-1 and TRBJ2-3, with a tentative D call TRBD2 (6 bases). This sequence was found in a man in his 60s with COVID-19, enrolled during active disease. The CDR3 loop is CSVEVVSGLLTDTQYF. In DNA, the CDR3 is TGCAGCGTTGAAGTCGTCAGCGGACTACTGACAGATACGCAGTATTTT.